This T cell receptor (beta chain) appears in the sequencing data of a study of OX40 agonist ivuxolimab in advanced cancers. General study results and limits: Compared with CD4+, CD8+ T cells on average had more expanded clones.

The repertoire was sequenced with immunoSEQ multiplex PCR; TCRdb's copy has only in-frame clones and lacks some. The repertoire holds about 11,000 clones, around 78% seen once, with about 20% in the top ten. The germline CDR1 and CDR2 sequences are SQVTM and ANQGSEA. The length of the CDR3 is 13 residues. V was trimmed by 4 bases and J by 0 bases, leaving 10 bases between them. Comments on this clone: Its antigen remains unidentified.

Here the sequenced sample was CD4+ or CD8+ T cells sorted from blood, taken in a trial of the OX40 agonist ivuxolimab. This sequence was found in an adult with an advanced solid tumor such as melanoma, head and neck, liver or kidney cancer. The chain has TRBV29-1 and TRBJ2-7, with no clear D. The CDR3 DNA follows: TGCAGCGTTGGAGGCATCAGCTCCTACGAGCAGTACTTC. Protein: CSVGGISSYEQYF.